Below, 10 T cell receptor beta chains from the same sample are listed, as sequenced in a study of CD8 T cells in Susac syndrome. An input of roughly 0.5 to 1 ug of RNA was subjected to reverse transcription using random hexamers. In TCRdb, the immunoSEQ multiplex PCR reads were re-called with MiXCR into one record per CDR3 protein. The profile shows tens of thousands of distinct CDR3 sequences, about 94% of them singletons. Sequenced input: CD8+ T cells from PBMCs. These receptors were obtained from a human donor with Susac syndrome.

This rearrangement joins TRBV7-2 to TRBJ2-1; 15 bases map to TRBD2. J lost 8 bases, V lost 6 bases, and 8 bases had no gene match. The CDR3 length is 16 residues. Germline V gene lookup returns CDR1 SGHTA and CDR2 FQGNSA. DNA for the CDR3: TGTGCCAGCAGTTTGGGGACTAGCGGGAGGTACTATGAGCAGTTCTTC. Its protein product is CASSLGTSGRYYEQFF.

This chain links TRBV24-1 with TRBJ2-4; TRBD1 matches at 9 bases. Germline loops: CDR1 KGHDR, CDR2 SFDVKD. CDR3 length: 12 residues. The V gene end was trimmed by 7 bases and the J gene end by 15 bases; junction bases not matched to a gene: 9. DNA for the CDR3: TGTGCCACCAGCTGGACAGGGGAGTTTCTGTACTTC. This codes for CATSWTGEFLYF.

This clonotype was observed a single time. This chain uses TRBV4-3 with TRBJ2-1; 12 nucleotides agree with TRBD2. J was trimmed by 8 bases and V by 0 bases; bases with no gene match: 2. CDR1 is LGHNA and CDR2 is YSLEER in the germline V gene. This CDR3 has 15 residues. The CDR3 DNA follows: TGCGCCAGCAGCCAAGAGACTAGCGGGAGTTATGAGCAGTTCTTC. It translates to CASSQETSGSYEQFF.

V and J are TRBV11-3 and TRBJ2-5, with 7 nucleotides matching TRBD1. V gave up 0 bases and J gave up 3 bases; unmatched junction bases: 4. CDR3 length: 15 residues. In germline, CDR1 is SGHNT, CDR2 YENEEA. In nucleotides, the CDR3 is TGTGCCAGCAGCTTAGACCGTGGGACAGAAGAGACCCAGTACTTC. Protein: CASSLDRGTEETQYF.

V and J are TRBV30 and TRBJ2-3; TRBD2 agrees at 9 bases. The CDR3 runs to 16 residues. CDR1 and CDR2 from the germline V gene are GTSNPN and SVGIG (reference sequence). Trimming at V came to 3 bases and at J to 5 bases, leaving 12 bases not matched to a gene. Written as DNA, the CDR3 is TGTGCCTGGAGACATGGGGTAGCGGGAGTGGGAGATACGCAGTATTTT. Translation gives CAWRHGVAGVGDTQYF.

The chain joins TRBV5-1 to TRBJ2-7; D is ambiguous. This CDR3 comprises 13 residues. Per the germline V gene, CDR1 is SGHRS and CDR2 is YFSETQ. The V and J ends lost 5 bases and 3 bases respectively, with 12 bases between them. CDR3 amino acids: CASRETLFYEQYF. The CDR3 DNA is TGCGCCAGCAGGGAGACACTATTCTACGAGCAGTACTTC.

The chain carries TRBV25-1 and TRBJ2-5; weak D call: TRBD2 (6 bases). Germline CDR1 reads MGHDK; CDR2 reads SYGVNS. With 1 base removed from V and 3 bases from J, the gap between germline ends came to 9 bases. The CDR3 totals 14 residues. DNA for the CDR3: TGTGCCAGCAGTGAATGGGGCGGGGAAGAGACCCAGTACTTC. Translating gives CASSEWGGEETQYF.

The V and J genes are TRBV9 and TRBJ2-2, with 13 nucleotides matching TRBD2. V trimming: 6 bases; J trimming: 2 bases; junction bases outside the gene matches: 7. The CDR3 has 17 residues. CDR1 is SGDLS, CDR2 YYNGEE, per germline. This chain's CDR3 is CASNRLAGGLNTGELFF. DNA for the CDR3: TGTGCCAGCAATAGACTAGCGGGGGGCCTTAACACCGGGGAGCTGTTTTTT.

The chain employs TRBV7-9 and TRBJ2-2; D not certain. Germline V gene lookup returns CDR1 SEHNR and CDR2 FQNEAQ (reference sequence). CDR3 length: 13 amino acids. V was trimmed by 9 bases and J by 2 bases, leaving 10 bases between them. Here the CDR3 reads CARRTGNTGELFF. CDR3 bases: TGTGCCAGAAGGACGGGTAACACCGGGGAGCTGTTTTTT. The entire variable domain, with the rest obtained from reference TRBV7-9 and TRBJ2-2, is as follows: DTGVSQNPRHKITKRGQNVTFRCDPISEHNRLYWYRQTLGQGPEFLTYFQNEAQLEKSRLLSDRFSAERPKGSFSTLEIQRTEQGDSAMYLCARRTGNTGELFFGEGSRLTVL.

The J gene is TRBJ2-2, the V gene TRBV15; D is unclear. V dropped 4 bases and J dropped 7 bases, with 16 bases sitting between them. The CDR3 totals 15 residues. Germline assignment: CDR1 LNHNV and CDR2 YYDKDF (reference sequence). Here the CDR3 reads CATSKHSLSDGELFF. CDR3 DNA sequence: TGTGCCACCAGCAAACATAGCCTCAGTGACGGGGAGCTGTTTTTT.